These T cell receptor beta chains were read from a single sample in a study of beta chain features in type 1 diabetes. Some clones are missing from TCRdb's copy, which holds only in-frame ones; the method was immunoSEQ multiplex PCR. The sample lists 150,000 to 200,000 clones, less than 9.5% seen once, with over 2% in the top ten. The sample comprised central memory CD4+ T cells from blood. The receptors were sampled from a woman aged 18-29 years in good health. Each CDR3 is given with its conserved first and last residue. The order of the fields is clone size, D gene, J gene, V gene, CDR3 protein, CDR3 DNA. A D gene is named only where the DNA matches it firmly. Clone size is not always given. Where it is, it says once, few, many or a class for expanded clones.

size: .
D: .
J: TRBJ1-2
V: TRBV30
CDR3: CAWNRGGYGYTF
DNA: TGTGCCTGGAATCGGGGAGGATATGGCTACACCTTC

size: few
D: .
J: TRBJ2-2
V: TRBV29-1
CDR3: CSALRELGTGELFF
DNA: TGCAGCGCCCTACGGGAGTTGGGTACCGGGGAGCTGTTTTTT

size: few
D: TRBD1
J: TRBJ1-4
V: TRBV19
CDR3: CASSSSGGDEKLFF
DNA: TGTGCCAGTAGCAGCTCAGGGGGCGATGAAAAACTGTTTTTT

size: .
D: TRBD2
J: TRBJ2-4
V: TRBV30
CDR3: CAWNVPASGGLQYF
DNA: TGTGCCTGGAATGTACCGGCTAGCGGGGGTCTTCAGTACTTC

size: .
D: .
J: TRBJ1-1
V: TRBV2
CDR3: CASRAESGTEAFF
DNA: TGTGCCAGCAGGGCAGAGTCGGGTACTGAAGCTTTCTTT

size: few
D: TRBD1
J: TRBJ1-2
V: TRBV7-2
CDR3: CASSSPVPTGGRGYTF
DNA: TGTGCCAGCAGCTCGCCCGTGCCGACAGGGGGGCGAGGCTACACCTTC

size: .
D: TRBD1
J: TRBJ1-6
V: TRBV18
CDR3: CASSPGQGGSPLHF
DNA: TGTGCCAGCTCACCTGGACAGGGGGGGTCACCCCTCCACTTT

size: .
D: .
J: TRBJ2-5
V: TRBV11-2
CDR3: CASSPRGETQYF
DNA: TGTGCCAGCAGCCCTAGAGGGGAGACCCAGTACTTC

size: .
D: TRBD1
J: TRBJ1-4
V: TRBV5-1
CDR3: CASSWDRGKEKLFF
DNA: TGCGCCAGCAGCTGGGACAGGGGTAAAGAAAAACTGTTTTTT

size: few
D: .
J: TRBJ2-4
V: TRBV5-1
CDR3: CASSKGQQNIQYF
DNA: TGCGCCAGCAGCAAAGGACAGCAAAACATTCAGTACTTC

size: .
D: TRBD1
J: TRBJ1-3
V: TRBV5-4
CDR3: CASSAGQGINSGNTIYF
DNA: TGTGCCAGCAGCGCCGGACAGGGGATTAACTCTGGAAACACCATATATTTT

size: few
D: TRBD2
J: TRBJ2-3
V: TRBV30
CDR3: CAWTSGRTDTQYF
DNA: TGTGCCTGGACTAGCGGGAGGACAGATACGCAGTATTTT

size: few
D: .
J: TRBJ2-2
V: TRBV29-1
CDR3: CSVSTGNTGELFF
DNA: TGCAGCGTTAGCACAGGGAACACCGGGGAGCTGTTTTTT

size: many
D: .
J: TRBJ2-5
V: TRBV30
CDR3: CAWSPPGSRHQETQYF
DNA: TGTGCCTGGAGTCCCCCGGGGAGTAGACACCAAGAGACCCAGTACTTC

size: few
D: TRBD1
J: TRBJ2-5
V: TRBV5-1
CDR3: CASSLQGQAQETQYF
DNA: TGCGCCAGCAGCTTGCAGGGACAGGCCCAGGAGACCCAGTACTTC

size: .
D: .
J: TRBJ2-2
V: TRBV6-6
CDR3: CASSYQKLANTGELFF
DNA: TGTGCCAGCAGTTACCAAAAACTAGCGAACACCGGGGAGCTGTTTTTT

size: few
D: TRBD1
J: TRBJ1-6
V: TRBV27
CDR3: CASSIQGVNSPLHF
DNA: TGTGCCAGCAGTATCCAGGGGGTTAATTCACCCCTCCACTTT

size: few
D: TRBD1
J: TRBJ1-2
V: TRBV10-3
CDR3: CAISPGQGNNYGYTF
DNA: TGTGCCATCAGCCCGGGACAGGGAAATAACTATGGCTACACCTTC

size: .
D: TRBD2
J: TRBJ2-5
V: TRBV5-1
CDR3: CASSLQAGAQETQYF
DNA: TGCGCCAGCAGCCTCCAAGCGGGAGCCCAAGAGACCCAGTACTTC

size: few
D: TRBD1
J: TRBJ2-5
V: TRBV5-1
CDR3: CASSLTGGRETQYF
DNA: TGCGCCAGCAGCTTGACAGGGGGCCGAGAGACCCAGTACTTC

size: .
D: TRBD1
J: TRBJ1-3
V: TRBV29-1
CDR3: CSVSTGRNTIYF
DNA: TGCAGCGTTTCGACAGGGCGGAACACCATATATTTT

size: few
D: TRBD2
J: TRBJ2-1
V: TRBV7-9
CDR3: CASSPGTSGYNEQFF
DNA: TGTGCCAGCAGCCCCGGGACTAGCGGTTACAATGAGCAGTTCTTC

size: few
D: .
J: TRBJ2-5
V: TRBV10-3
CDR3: CAISGLPEVETQYF
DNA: TGTGCCATCAGTGGACTCCCGGAGGTAGAGACCCAGTACTTC

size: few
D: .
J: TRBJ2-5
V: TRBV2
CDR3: CASSEARETQYF
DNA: TGTGCCAGCAGTGAAGCGCGGGAGACCCAGTACTTC

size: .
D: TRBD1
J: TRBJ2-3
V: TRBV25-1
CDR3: CASSEGQHTDTQYF
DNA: TGTGCCAGCAGTGAGGGACAGCACACAGATACGCAGTATTTT

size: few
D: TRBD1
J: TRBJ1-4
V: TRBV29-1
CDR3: CSVRGQGLDKLFF
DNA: TGCAGCGTTCGCGGACAGGGGTTGGATAAACTGTTTTTT

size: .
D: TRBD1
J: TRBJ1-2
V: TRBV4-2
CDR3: CASSQEGTDYGYTF
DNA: TGTGCCAGCAGCCAAGAGGGGACAGACTATGGCTACACCTTC

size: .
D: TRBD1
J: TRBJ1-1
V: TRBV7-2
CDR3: CASSSRPGTGARTEAFF
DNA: TGTGCCAGCAGCTCCCGTCCCGGGACAGGGGCGAGGACTGAAGCTTTCTTT

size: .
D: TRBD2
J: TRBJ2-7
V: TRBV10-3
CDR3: CAIGTSGIYEQYF
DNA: TGTGCCATCGGAACTAGCGGAATTTACGAGCAGTACTTC

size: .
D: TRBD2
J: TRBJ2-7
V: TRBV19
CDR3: CASSPRPGLANEQYF
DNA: TGTGCCAGTAGTCCGAGACCGGGACTAGCAAACGAGCAGTACTTC

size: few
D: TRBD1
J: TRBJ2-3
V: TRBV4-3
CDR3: CASSRPGQGADTQYF
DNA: TGCGCCAGCAGCCGCCCGGGACAGGGGGCAGATACGCAGTATTTT

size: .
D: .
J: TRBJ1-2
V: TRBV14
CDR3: CASSQLDSDYGYTF
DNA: TGTGCCAGCAGTCAACTAGACAGTGACTATGGCTACACCTTC

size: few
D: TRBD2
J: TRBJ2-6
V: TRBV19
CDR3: CASTRGVSGANVLTF
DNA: TGTGCCAGTACCCGGGGGGTAAGCGGGGCCAACGTCCTGACTTTC

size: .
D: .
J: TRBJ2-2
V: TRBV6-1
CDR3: CASSEDTDTGELFF
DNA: TGTGCCAGCAGTGAAGATACTGACACCGGGGAGCTGTTTTTT

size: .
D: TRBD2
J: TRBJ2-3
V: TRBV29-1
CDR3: CSVLAGGPRDTQYF
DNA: TGCAGCGTCCTAGCGGGGGGGCCGAGAGATACGCAGTATTTT

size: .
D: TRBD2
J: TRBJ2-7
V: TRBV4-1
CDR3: CASSQGLAGEAYEQYF
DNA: TGCGCCAGCAGCCAAGGACTAGCGGGGGAGGCCTACGAGCAGTACTTC

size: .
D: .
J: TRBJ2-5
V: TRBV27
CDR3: CASSLTPRVAETQYF
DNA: TGTGCCAGCAGTTTAACACCGAGGGTCGCAGAGACCCAGTACTTC

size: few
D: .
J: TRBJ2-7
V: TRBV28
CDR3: CASSARYEQYF
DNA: TGTGCCAGCAGTGCCCGGTACGAGCAGTACTTC

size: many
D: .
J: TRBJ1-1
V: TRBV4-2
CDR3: CASSQVKDSEAFF
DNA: TGTGCCAGCAGCCAAGTCAAGGACAGCGAAGCTTTCTTT

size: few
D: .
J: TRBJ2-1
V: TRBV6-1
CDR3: CASSPLNLGHEQFF
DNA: TGTGCCAGCAGCCCCCTTAACTTGGGCCATGAGCAGTTCTTC

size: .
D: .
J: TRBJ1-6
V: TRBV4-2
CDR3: CASSQEGGSSYNSPLHF
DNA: TGTGCCAGCAGCCAAGAAGGAGGAAGCTCCTATAATTCACCCCTCCACTTT

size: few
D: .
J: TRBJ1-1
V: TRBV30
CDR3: CAWSVLKRTEAFF
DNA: TGTGCCTGGAGTGTACTAAAGAGGACTGAAGCTTTCTTT

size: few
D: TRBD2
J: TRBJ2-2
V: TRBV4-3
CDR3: CASSRGGGSDTGELFF
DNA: TGCGCCAGCAGCCGCGGGGGGGGGTCCGACACCGGGGAGCTGTTTTTT

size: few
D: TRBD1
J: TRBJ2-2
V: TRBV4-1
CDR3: CASSPPIPGGANTGELFF
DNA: TGCGCCAGCAGCCCCCCAATTCCAGGGGGCGCGAACACCGGGGAGCTGTTTTTT

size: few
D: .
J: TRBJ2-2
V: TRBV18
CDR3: CASSPREGAGELFF
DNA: TGTGCCAGCTCACCACGGGAAGGGGCCGGGGAGCTGTTTTTT

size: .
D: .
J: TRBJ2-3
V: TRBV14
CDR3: CASSQGGGFLQYF
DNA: TGTGCCAGCAGCCAAGGCGGCGGCTTCCTGCAGTATTTT

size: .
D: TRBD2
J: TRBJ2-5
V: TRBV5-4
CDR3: CASSLPQARAGEQYF
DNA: TGTGCCAGCAGCTTGCCGCAGGCTAGGGCGGGAGAGCAGTACTTC

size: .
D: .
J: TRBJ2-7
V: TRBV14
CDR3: CASSQTWESYEQYF
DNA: TGTGCCAGCAGCCAAACTTGGGAGTCCTACGAGCAGTACTTC

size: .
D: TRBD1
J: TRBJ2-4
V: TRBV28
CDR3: CASGDRGRAKGIQYF
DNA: TGTGCCAGCGGCGACAGGGGCCGGGCCAAGGGCATTCAGTACTTC

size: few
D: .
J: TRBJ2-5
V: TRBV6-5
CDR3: CASKLSIHIQETQYF
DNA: TGTGCCAGCAAACTAAGCATTCACATCCAAGAGACCCAGTACTTC

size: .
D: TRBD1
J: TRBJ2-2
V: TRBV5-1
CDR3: CASKSTPSPGTGTGELFF
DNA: TGCGCCAGCAAATCGACCCCCTCCCCGGGGACAGGGACCGGGGAGCTGTTTTTT

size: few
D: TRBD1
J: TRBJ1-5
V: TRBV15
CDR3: CATSAMTGLAQHF
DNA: TGTGCCACCAGCGCGATGACAGGGCTGGCCCAGCATTTT

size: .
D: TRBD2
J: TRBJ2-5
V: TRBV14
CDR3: CASSQGLAGGETQYF
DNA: TGTGCCAGCAGCCAAGGGCTAGCGGGCGGAGAGACCCAGTACTTC